These T cell receptor beta chains were read from a single sample in a study of blood T cell repertoires in COVID-19. The data were produced by immunoSEQ multiplex PCR, yet TCRdb's version contains in-frame clones alone and is incomplete. The sample lists approximately 62,000 clones, approximately 75% seen once, with 14% to 15% in the top ten. Sample: peripheral blood. These receptors came from an elderly man with acute or convalescent COVID-19. Each CDR3 is given with its conserved first and last residue. The order of the fields is clone size, V gene, J gene, CDR3 length, D gene, CDR3 DNA, CDR3 protein. The D gene is left open where the match is weak. Some rows mark clone size as missing; the rest say once, few, many or name a class of expanded clone.

.,TRBV6-5,TRBJ1-1,15,TRBD1,TGTGCCAGCAGCCCCGGACAGGGTGTGAGCACTGAAGCTTTCTTT,CASSPGQGVSTEAFF
once,TRBV19,TRBJ1-5,14,TRBD1,TGTGCCAGTAGGGACAGGGAGGGCAATCAGCCCCAGCATTTT,CASRDREGNQPQHF
.,TRBV2,TRBJ2-3,15,TRBD2,TGTGCCAGCAGTGGCTCTAGCGGGGGGACAGATACGCAGTATTTT,CASSGSSGGTDTQYF
.,TRBV11-3,TRBJ2-3,14,.,TGTGCCAGCTCTGAGGGAGAACCCACAGATACGCAGTATTTT,CASSEGEPTDTQYF
once,TRBV11-2,TRBJ1-2,15,.,TGTGCCAGCAGCTTTGTCTGGAACACGGAGGGTGGCTACACCTTC,CASSFVWNTEGGYTF
.,TRBV4-1,TRBJ1-1,14,.,TGCGCCAGCAGCCTCTCGCAGGGGACCACTGAAGCTTTCTTT,CASSLSQGTTEAFF
.,TRBV27,TRBJ1-1,12,TRBD1,TGTGCCAGCAGTTTGGGCAGGGGGGCCGCTTTCTTT,CASSLGRGAAFF
.,TRBV3-1/TRBV3-2,TRBJ1-5,14,.,TGTGCCAGCAGCCAAGGGTCGGGAAATCAGCCCCAGCATTTT,CASSQGSGNQPQHF
.,TRBV7-2,TRBJ1-2,16,.,TGTGCCAGCAGACTGAGTTGGGGGGGCGGTGACTATGGCTACACCTTC,CASRLSWGGGDYGYTF
.,TRBV5-1,TRBJ1-1,17,.,TGCGCCAGCAGCTTGGCCGCCTTGGGAGGGATGGGCACTGAAGCTTTCTTT,CASSLAALGGMGTEAFF
.,TRBV5-1,TRBJ2-7,15,TRBD2,TGCGCCAGCAGCTTGATGCTAGCGGGTCTCTACGAGCAGTACTTC,CASSLMLAGLYEQYF
.,TRBV5-4,TRBJ1-3,15,.,TGTGCCAGCAGCTCCGGACTGATCTCTGGAAACACCATATATTTT,CASSSGLISGNTIYF
.,TRBV3-1/TRBV3-2,TRBJ2-1,16,TRBD2,TGTGCCAGCAGCCACGGACTAGCGGGGGGCCGTAGGGAGCAGTTCTTC,CASSHGLAGGRREQFF
once,TRBV11-3,TRBJ2-1,15,.,TGTGCCAGCAGCGATGCGACAGCAAGAACGAATGAGCAGTTCTTC,CASSDATARTNEQFF
.,TRBV29-1,TRBJ2-2,14,TRBD2,TGCAGCGTTGCTAGCGGGGGGATCACCGGGGAGCTGTTTTTT,CSVASGGITGELFF
.,TRBV18,TRBJ2-7,13,TRBD1,TGTGCCAGCTCGGGGACAGTCCTCTACGAGCAGTACTTC,CASSGTVLYEQYF
.,TRBV25-1,TRBJ1-1,13,.,TGTGCCAGCAGTGACGGGAGGTCTTTGGTAGCTTTCTTT,CASSDGRSLVAFF
.,TRBV6-2/TRBV6-3,TRBJ1-2,15,.,TGTGCCAGCAGCCCTGCGACAGGCGCTAACTATGGCTACACCTTC,CASSPATGANYGYTF
.,TRBV5-8,TRBJ1-2,15,TRBD1,TGTGCCAGCAGCCCTACCACAGGGGGCAGATGGGGCTACACCTTC,CASSPTTGGRWGYTF
.,TRBV7-8,TRBJ1-2,15,TRBD1,TGTGCCAGCAGCGAATCAGGGGGAAGTAACTATGGCTACACCTTC,CASSESGGSNYGYTF
.,TRBV6-5,TRBJ1-5,15,TRBD1,TGTGCCAGCAAGAACGGACAGGGCCCGAATCAGCCCCAGCATTTT,CASKNGQGPNQPQHF
.,TRBV10-1,TRBJ2-5,13,.,TGCGCCAGCAGTGAGGGGGCACAAGAGACCCAGTACTTC,CASSEGAQETQYF
few,TRBV13,TRBJ1-4,14,TRBD1,TGTGCCAGCAGCTTACGGGACAGCTCCGGGAGACTGTTTTTT,CASSLRDSSGRLFF
.,TRBV3-1/TRBV3-2,TRBJ2-7,18,TRBD1,TGTGCCAGCAGCCCACCCGAGAGGGGACAGGGGCCCTCCTACGAGCAGTACTTC,CASSPPERGQGPSYEQYF
.,TRBV6-5,TRBJ1-6,11,.,TGTGCCAGCAGTTACGAGGCACCCCTCCACTTT,CASSYEAPLHF
.,TRBV11-2,TRBJ1-1,15,.,TGTGCCAGCAGTTCCCCCAGGGGCGTTAGCACTGAAGCTTTCTTT,CASSSPRGVSTEAFF
.,TRBV14,TRBJ1-1,13,.,TGTGCCAGCAGCACCGGACAGAACACTGAAGCTTTCTTT,CASSTGQNTEAFF
few,TRBV7-9,TRBJ1-2,13,.,TGTGCCAGCAGCTTAGTCTCTGTGCGGGGCTACACCTTC,CASSLVSVRGYTF
.,TRBV28,TRBJ1-2,14,.,TGTGCCAGCAGTTCTCCAGATACTAACTATGGCTACACCTTC,CASSSPDTNYGYTF
few,TRBV11-3,TRBJ2-3,14,.,TGTGCCAGCAGCTTATCCCCGCGGGGTTATACGCAGTATTTT,CASSLSPRGYTQYF
.,TRBV2,TRBJ1-2,14,TRBD1,TGTGCCAGCAGGGGGGACAGGGTAGCGAATGGCTACACCTTC,CASRGDRVANGYTF
.,TRBV19,TRBJ2-1,15,TRBD1,TGTGCCAGTACCACGGTAGGACAGGGGGGTAATGAGCAGTTCTTC,CASTTVGQGGNEQFF
.,TRBV20-1,TRBJ2-1,15,TRBD1,TGCAGTGCTAGTTCGGCGACAGGGGGGCACAATGAGCAGTTCTTC,CSASSATGGHNEQFF
.,TRBV27,TRBJ1-4,14,.,TGTGCCAGCAGGACCTGGGGGGGTAATGAAAAACTGTTTTTT,CASRTWGGNEKLFF
.,TRBV18,TRBJ1-2,15,TRBD1,TGTGCCAGCTCACCAAGACAGGGGGCGCTTCGCGGCTACACCTTC,CASSPRQGALRGYTF
.,TRBV28,TRBJ2-5,14,TRBD2,TGTGCCAGCAGTTTAGCGGGGGGACCAAAGACCCAGTACTTC,CASSLAGGPKTQYF
.,TRBV6-5,TRBJ2-7,15,.,TGTGCCAGCAGTTACTCCCCCGCGACTAGGGGCGAGCAGTACTTC,CASSYSPATRGEQYF
.,TRBV3-1/TRBV3-2,TRBJ1-2,14,.,TGTGCCAGCAGCCAAGTCGTGGCAGACTATGGCTACACCTTC,CASSQVVADYGYTF
.,TRBV5-1,TRBJ1-1,15,TRBD1,TGCGCCAGCAGCACTTCAGGGGGCGCGAACACTGAAGCTTTCTTT,CASSTSGGANTEAFF
.,TRBV30,TRBJ1-4,15,.,TGTGCCTGGACCGGACTAGGAGGGGGGATTGAAAAACTGTTTTTT,CAWTGLGGGIEKLFF